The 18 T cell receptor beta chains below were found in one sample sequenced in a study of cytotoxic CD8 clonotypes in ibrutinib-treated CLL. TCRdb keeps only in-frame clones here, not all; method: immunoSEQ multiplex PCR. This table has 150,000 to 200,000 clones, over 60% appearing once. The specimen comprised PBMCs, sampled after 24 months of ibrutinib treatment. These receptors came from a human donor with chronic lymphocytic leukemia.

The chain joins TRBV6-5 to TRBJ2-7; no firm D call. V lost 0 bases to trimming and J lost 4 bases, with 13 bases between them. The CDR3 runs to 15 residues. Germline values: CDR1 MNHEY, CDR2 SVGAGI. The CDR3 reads CASSYSAILGYEQYF. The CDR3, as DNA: TGTGCCAGCAGTTACTCCGCCATACTCGGGTACGAGCAGTACTTC.

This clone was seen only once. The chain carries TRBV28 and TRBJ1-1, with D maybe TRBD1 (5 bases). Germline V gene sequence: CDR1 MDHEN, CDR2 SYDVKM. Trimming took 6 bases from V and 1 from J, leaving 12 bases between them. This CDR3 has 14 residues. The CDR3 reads CASRGTRGNTEAFF. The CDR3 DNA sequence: TGTGCCAGCAGAGGGACGCGGGGGAACACTGAAGCTTTCTTT.

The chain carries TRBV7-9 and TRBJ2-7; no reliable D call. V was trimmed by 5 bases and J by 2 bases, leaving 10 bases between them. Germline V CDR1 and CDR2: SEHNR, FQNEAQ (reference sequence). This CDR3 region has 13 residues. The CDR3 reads CASSPGRTYEQYF. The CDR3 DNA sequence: TGTGCCAGCAGCCCCGGACGGACCTACGAGCAGTACTTC.

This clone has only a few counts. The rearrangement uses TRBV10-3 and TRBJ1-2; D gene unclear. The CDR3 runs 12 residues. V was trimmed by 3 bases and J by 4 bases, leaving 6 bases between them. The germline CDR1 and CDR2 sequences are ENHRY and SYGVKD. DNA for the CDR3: TGTGCCATCAGTGAAACGGTCTATGGCTACACCTTC. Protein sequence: CAISETVYGYTF.

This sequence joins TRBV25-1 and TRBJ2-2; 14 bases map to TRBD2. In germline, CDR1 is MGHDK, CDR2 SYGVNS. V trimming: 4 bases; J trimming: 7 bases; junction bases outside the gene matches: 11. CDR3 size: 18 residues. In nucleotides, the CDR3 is TGTGCCAGCAGTGCAAACCTCGGGACTAGCGGGAGTTACGGGGAGCTGTTTTTT. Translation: CASSANLGTSGSYGELFF. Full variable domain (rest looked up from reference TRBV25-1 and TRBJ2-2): EADIYQTPRYLVIGTGKKITLECSQTMGHDKMYWYQQDPGMELHLIHYSYGVNSTEKGDLSSESTVSRIRTEHFPLTLESARPSHTSQYLCASSANLGTSGSYGELFFGEGSRLTVL.

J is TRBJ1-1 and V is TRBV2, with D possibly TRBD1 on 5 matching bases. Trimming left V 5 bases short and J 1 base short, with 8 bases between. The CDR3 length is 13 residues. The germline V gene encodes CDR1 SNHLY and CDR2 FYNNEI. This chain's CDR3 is CASSRQPNTEAFF. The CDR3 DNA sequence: TGTGCCAGCAGTAGACAGCCGAACACTGAAGCTTTCTTT. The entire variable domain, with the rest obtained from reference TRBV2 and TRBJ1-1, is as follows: EPEVTQTPSHQVTQMGQEVILRCVPISNHLYFYWYRQILGQKVEFLVSFYNNEISEKSEIFDDQFSVERPDGSNFTLKIRSTKLEDSAMYFCASSRQPNTEAFFGQGTRLTVV.

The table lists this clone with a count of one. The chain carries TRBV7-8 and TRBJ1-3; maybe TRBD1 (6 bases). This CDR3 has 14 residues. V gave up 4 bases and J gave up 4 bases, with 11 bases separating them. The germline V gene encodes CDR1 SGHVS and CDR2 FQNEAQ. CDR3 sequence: CASSSNRAGNTIYF. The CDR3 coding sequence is TGTGCCAGCAGCTCAAACAGGGCCGGAAACACCATATATTTT.

CDR3 nucleotides: TGTGCCAGCAGTCAGACAGGGGAGAACACTGAAGCTTTCTTT. It translates to CASSQTGENTEAFF. The chain is built from TRBV9 and TRBJ1-1, with 8 bases that match TRBD1. Germline trimming cut 5 bases from V and 1 base from J; bases unmatched to any gene: 4. The germline gives CDR1 SGDLS, CDR2 YYNGEE. CDR3 length equals 14 residues.

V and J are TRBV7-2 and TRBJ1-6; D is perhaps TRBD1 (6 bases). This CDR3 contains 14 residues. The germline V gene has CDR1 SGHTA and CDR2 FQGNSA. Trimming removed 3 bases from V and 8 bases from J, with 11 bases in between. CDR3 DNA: TGTGCCAGCAGCTTGTACAGGGTGGATTCACCCCTCCACTTT. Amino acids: CASSLYRVDSPLHF.

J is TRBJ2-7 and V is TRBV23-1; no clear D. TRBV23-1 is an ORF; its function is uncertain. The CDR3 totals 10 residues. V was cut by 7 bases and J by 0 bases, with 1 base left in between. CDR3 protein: CASTSYEQYF. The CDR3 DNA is TGCGCCAGCACCTCCTACGAGCAGTACTTC.

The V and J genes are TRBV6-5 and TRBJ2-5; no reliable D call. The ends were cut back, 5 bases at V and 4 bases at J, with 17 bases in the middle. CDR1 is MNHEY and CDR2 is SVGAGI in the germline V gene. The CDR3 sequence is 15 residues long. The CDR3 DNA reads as TGTGCCAGCAGTCTTGGGCCATTCGGTCCAGAGACCCAGTACTTC. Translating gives CASSLGPFGPETQYF.

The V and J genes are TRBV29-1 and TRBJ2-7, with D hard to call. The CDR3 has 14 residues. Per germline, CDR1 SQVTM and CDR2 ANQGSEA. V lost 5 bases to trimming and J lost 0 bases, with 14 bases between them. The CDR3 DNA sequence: TGCAGCGTTACGATCTGGGGTACCTCCTACGAGCAGTACTTC. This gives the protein CSVTIWGTSYEQYF.

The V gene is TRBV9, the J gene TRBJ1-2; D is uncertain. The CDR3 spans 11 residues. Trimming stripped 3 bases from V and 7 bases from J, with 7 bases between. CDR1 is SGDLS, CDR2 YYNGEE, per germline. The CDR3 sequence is CASSAGLGYTF. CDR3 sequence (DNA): TGTGCCAGCAGCGCCGGACTTGGCTACACCTTC.

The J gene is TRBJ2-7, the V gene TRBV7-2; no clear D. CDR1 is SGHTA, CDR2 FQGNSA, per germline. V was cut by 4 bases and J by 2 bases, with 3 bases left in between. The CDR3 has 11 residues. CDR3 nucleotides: TGTGCCAGCAGCTGGGCCTACGAGCAGTACTTC. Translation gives CASSWAYEQYF.

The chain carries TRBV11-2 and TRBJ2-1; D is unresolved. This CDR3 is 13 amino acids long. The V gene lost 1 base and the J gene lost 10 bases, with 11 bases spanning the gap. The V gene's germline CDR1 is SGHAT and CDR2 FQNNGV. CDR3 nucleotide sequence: TGTGCCAGCAGCTTAGGGCCGGGCGAAGAGCAGTTCTTC. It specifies CASSLGPGEEQFF.

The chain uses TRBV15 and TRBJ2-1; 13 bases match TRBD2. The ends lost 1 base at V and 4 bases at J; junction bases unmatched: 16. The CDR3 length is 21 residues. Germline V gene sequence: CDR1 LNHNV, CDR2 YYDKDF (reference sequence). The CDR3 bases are TGTGCCACCAGCAGAGCAGGAAAAGGACTAGCGGGGGCCCTACGTTACAATGAGCAGTTCTTC. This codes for CATSRAGKGLAGALRYNEQFF.

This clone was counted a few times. The CDR3 DNA is TGTGCCAGCAGCCCCATGACTAGCGTTCAGCAGTTCTTC. Translation gives CASSPMTSVQQFF. V is TRBV7-3 and J is TRBJ2-1; 8 positions match TRBD2. CDR1 SGHTA and CDR2 FQGTGA come from the germline V gene. The CDR3 extends over 13 amino acids. Trimming took 5 bases from V and 11 from J; bases not matched to a gene: 8.

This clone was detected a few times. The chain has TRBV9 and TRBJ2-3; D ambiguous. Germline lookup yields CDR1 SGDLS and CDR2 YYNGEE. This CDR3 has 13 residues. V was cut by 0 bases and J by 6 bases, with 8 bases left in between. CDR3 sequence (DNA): TGTGCCAGCAGCGTAGATCGGGTCGATACGCAGTATTTT. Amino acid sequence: CASSVDRVDTQYF.